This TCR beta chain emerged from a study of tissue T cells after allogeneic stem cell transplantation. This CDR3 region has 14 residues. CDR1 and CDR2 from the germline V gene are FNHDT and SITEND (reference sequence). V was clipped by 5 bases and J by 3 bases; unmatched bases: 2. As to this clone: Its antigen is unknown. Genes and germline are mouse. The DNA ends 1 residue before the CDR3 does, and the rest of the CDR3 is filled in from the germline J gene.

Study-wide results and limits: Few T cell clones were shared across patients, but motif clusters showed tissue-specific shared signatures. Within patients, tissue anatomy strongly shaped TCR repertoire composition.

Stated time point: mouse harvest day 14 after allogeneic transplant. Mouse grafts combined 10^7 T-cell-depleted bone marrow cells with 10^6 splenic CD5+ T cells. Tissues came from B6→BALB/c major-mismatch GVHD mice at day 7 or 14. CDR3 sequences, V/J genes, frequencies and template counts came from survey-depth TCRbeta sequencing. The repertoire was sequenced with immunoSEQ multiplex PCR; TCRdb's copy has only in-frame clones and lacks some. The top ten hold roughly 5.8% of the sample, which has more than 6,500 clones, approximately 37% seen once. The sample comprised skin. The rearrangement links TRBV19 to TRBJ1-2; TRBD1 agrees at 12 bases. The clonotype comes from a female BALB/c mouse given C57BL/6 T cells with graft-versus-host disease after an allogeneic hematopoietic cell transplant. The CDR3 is CASSGTGGDSDYTF. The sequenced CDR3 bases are TGTGCCAGCAGCGGGACAGGGGGCGACTCCGACTACACC.